The clone carrying this TCR beta chain was seen once. The antigen remains unidentified. This sample was taken from a study of cytomegalovirus exposure and HLA in healthy donors. General study results and limits: Cytomegalovirus status, reportedly, was diagnosed with high specificity and sensitivity by the classifier. HLA alleles showed associations with 15,000 to 20,000 TCR beta sequences in a later analysis, at a 0.05 false discovery rate. The dataset shows that most TCR sequences were rare, while some public TCRs occurred in many donors.

The V gene's germline CDR1 is SGHRS and CDR2 YFSETQ. With 1 base clipped from V and 0 bases from J, the junction kept 5 bases outside the gene matches. The CDR3 has 18 amino acids. The PCR contained 60 Vbeta and 13 Jbeta primers. Repertoires were generated with immunoSEQ multiplex PCR, while TCRdb's copy carries only in-frame clones and drops some. This table holds about 110,000 clones, 65% to 80% found once. The chain links TRBV5-1 to TRBJ2-6; 9 nucleotides line up with TRBD1. Material for sequencing was PBMCs. The clonotype was recovered from a woman aged 50 to 60 in good health and CMV-seropositive. CDR3 region: CASSLLTGGRSGANVLTF. The CDR3 DNA reads TGCGCCAGCAGCTTGTTGACAGGGGGACGCTCTGGGGCCAACGTCCTGACTTTC.